This record looks at one TCR beta chain sequence and its context. Time point described: peripheral blood 6 weeks after treatment start. Metastatic or locally advanced urothelial carcinoma was present in the patients. The sample originates from a study of PD-L1 blockade in urothelial cancer. Background on the study: Starting around 2014, patients were given atezolizumab (1,200 mg intravenously every 3 weeks). Blood analyses occurred 3 weeks (second dose) and 6 weeks post treatment start. The median number of T cells present in blood samples was roughly 140,000.

Repertoires were generated with immunoSEQ multiplex PCR, while TCRdb's copy carries only in-frame clones and drops some. The sample has 50,000 or so clones, about 85% seen once. The CDR3 spans 19 residues. J lost 6 bases, V lost 1 base, and 17 bases had no gene match. The V gene's germline CDR1 is GTSNPN and CDR2 SVGIG (reference sequence). This chain uses TRBV30 with TRBJ2-5, with 13 nucleotides matching TRBD2. This TCR came from a man aged 50 to 60 with urothelial cancer. The starting material was PBMCs, obtained around atezolizumab (anti-PD-L1) treatment. As DNA, the CDR3 is TGTGCCTGGAGTGCGATACTAGCGGGAGGGTTTGGGGCGGCAAAGACCCAGTACTTC. This codes for CAWSAILAGGFGAAKTQYF.